This record concerns one TCR beta chain sequence. What antigen it recognizes has not been identified. Base qualities are not at hand, and no much larger clone is one base apart. The sample contains more than one DNA sequence encoding this CDR3. These data come from a study of T cell responses to AZD1222 COVID-19 vaccine (dated by TCRdb to 2020 to 2023). Some background on the complete study: Because spike-specific TCR depth and breadth did not differ between the two schedules, AZD1222 recipients who got a second dose at roughly 4 weeks were pooled with those who got a second dose at roughly 12 weeks. Trial participants were enrolled into age subgroups of 18-55, 56-69 and 70-plus years, which contained 148, 28 and 57 TCR-sequenced participants, respectively. TCR sequencing covered 230 to 250 trial participants: about 210 given two doses of AZD1222 and around 26 given two doses of MenACWY control vaccine. What the authors observed across the whole study: Most participants were white British and females outnumbered males, and the authors suggested that clonal diversity may have been underestimated. Only five or six AZD1222 recipients were SARS-CoV-2 seropositive at baseline, limiting conclusions about previously exposed vaccinees. Reportedly, close to half of the unique spike-specific TCRs recognized epitopes lying outside the regions that are mutated in the B.1.351 and B.1.1.7 variants. The whole spike protein was spanned by vaccine-associated CD4 TCRs, and dominant responses were seen in regions 160-218 and 743-854. In the small 56-69-year group, the increase in depth fell short of significance, most likely because of low power. After two AZD1222 doses, spike-specific TCR breadth and depth were significantly higher than at day 0 and than in MenACWY recipients. Because no samples from the day 14 peak response were available, repertoires could be characterized only after the peak T cell response.

The CDR3 regions of human TCRbeta chains were analyzed by immunosequencing. As for the original processing: Repertoire TCRs were matched against a reference library of SARS-CoV-2-specific TCRs generated with the MIRA antigen-specificity platform. Breadth was defined as the fraction of unique TCRs that were SARS-CoV-2-associated, and depth was defined as the fraction of total T cells that were SARS-CoV-2-associated. Using the MIRA data, each spike-specific TCR was assigned both to the spike region to which the TCR was reactive and to a CD4 or CD8 class. Log10-transformed breadth and depth values were compared by one-way ANOVA with Sidak's multiple comparisons tests. TCRdb carries this immuneACCESS record with in-frame sequences only. Its versions omit some clonotypes, under half of them owing to an unresolved V gene in the studies checked, with the rest unexplained. V and J calls and clone size are copied from that table; D and trimming were computed from the DNA. Present in this sample are 160,000 or so clones, about nine tenths of which were seen just once. Roughly 5.5% of the sample comes from the top ten.

The time point label corresponds to: baseline before first vaccination. The vaccinee samples were drawn from two UK trials, COV001 and COV002, one of which was a single-blind randomized controlled phase 2/3 trial testing AZD1222 (ChAdOx1 nCoV-19) in healthy adults. For TCRbeta chain sequencing, PBMC samples were collected from trial participants at day 0 and at day 28 after the second dose. The specimen was peripheral blood, collected on day 0 of AZD1222 vaccination. The TCR comes from an adult in good health.

The nucleotides are TGCGCCAGCAGCTCCTCGACAGATACGCAGTATTTT. Its protein is CASSSSTDTQYF. The V and J segments used are TRBV5-1 and TRBJ2-3, with the D gene call left open. The CDR3 runs 12 amino acids, cysteine and phenylalanine included. Only CDR3 DNA is held: 36 bases, read in frame from base 1. From the germline V gene, CDR1 is SGHRS and CDR2 is YFSETQ. Trimming costs V 3 bases and J 3 bases, and their ends lie 5 bases apart.